The entry that follows covers one T cell receptor beta chain sequence. In the PCR, 60 Vbeta and 13 Jbeta primers were used. Generated by immunoSEQ multiplex PCR, the TCRdb table keeps only in-frame clones and is missing some. Found here are over 110,000 clones, approximately 79% of them singletons; the top ten hold 8.8%. This sample stems from a study of cytomegalovirus exposure and HLA in healthy donors. The overall study: T cells numbering 150 million to 200 million yielded 117 million unique TCR beta sequences in an earlier analysis. Some 85 million unique TCRs from HLA-typed donors were held in an early data release.

The trim removed 3 bases at V and 0 bases at J, leaving 3 bases unmatched. Germline assignment: CDR1 GTSNPN and CDR2 SVGIG (reference sequence). This CDR3 spans 14 amino acids. Sequencing was carried out using PBMCs. V gene TRBV30 combines with J gene TRBJ2-7; 9 nucleotides agree with TRBD1. The source is a woman between 45 and 60 years old in good health and CMV-seropositive. The CDR3 is CAWRGQGISYEQYF. CDR3 sequence (DNA): TGTGCCTGGAGGGGACAGGGAATCTCCTACGAGCAGTACTTC.